This TCR beta chain was sequenced for a study of beta chain features in type 1 diabetes. Study findings and constraints: Researchers report that Type 1 diabetes patients had moderately but significantly shorter TCRB CDR3s across all four CD4+ subsets. The question left open here concerned HLA type influencing TCRB rearrangement.

The entirety of the isolated RNA underwent reverse transcription, so expressed TCRB transcripts were sequenced. Clones were sequenced by immunoSEQ multiplex PCR, and TCRdb holds only the in-frame ones, with some missing. The sample yields around 70,000 clones, nearly 50% seen once. With regard to this clone: The antigen is not known.

The clonotype was recovered from a man in his thirties or forties with type 1 diabetes. Sequenced: central memory CD4+ T cells from blood.

The CDR3 DNA is TGTGCCAGCGGCAGGGGAGGGGACTATGGCTACACCTTC. This translates into CASGRGGDYGYTF. This sequence joins TRBV2 and TRBJ1-2; tentatively, D is TRBD1 (6 bases). Germline V gene lookup returns CDR1 SNHLY and CDR2 FYNNEI. Trimming pared 8 bases from V and 3 bases from J, leaving 13 bases between. The CDR3 sequence is 13 residues long.